The source of this T cell receptor (beta chain) is a study of blood T cell repertoires in COVID-19. On the study more broadly: Either two negative PCRs, clearance, or symptom resolution qualified Cohort 3 donors as recovered. Acute and convalescent COVID-19 samples came from the United States, Italy and Spain. In each case, the material was cDNA or gDNA derived from T cells, B-cell-depleted T cells, or PBMCs.

In the original workflow: Cell counts per sample came from amplifying reference gene primers. Clones were sequenced by immunoSEQ multiplex PCR, and TCRdb holds only the in-frame ones, with some missing. V and J calls and clone size are copied from that table; D and trimming were computed from the DNA. The table lists roughly 210,000 clones, about nine tenths of them singletons. Sequencing was done on a sample of PBMCs or T cells enriched from blood (not recorded which). The clonotype comes from a man aged 25 to 45 in a cohort exposed to, infected with or recovered from COVID-19 (not recorded which).

CDR3 nucleotide sequence: TGCGCCAGCACTTCGCCTAGCGGGTCTTCTTACAATGAGCAGTTCTTC. Amino acids: CASTSPSGSSYNEQFF. The chain links TRBV10-2 to TRBJ2-1; 8 nucleotides align to TRBD2. CDR3 size: 16 residues. Germline CDR1 and CDR2: WSHSY and SAAADI. The V segment lost 7 bases and the J segment 4 bases; nucleotides outside the gene matches: 12.